This entry concerns a single T cell receptor (beta chain). It has no known antigen specificity. Base qualities are not at hand, and no much larger clone is one base apart. The same CDR3 is also encoded by other DNA sequences in this sample. The CDR3 numbers 14 residues from cysteine through phenylalanine. Only the CDR3 part of the read is kept: 42 bases, read in frame from the first base. As encoded in the germline V gene, CDR1 is SGHRS while CDR2 is YFSETQ. The trim is 0 bases for V and 2 bases for J, with a gap of 8 bases between the germline ends. These data belong to a study of blood T cell repertoires in COVID-19 (dated by TCRdb to the early 2020s). In terms of the full investigation: The collaborator samples originated in the United States, Italy and Spain and spanned the acute and convalescent phases of COVID-19. Nearly every sample came with metadata listing a de-identified subject ID, COVID-19 status, age in years and sex. The material from the prospective study consisted of cDNA or gDNA derived from T cells, B-cell-depleted T cells, or PBMCs. Samples were obtained from the ongoing ImmuneRACE study (first 160 participants) and from some 1,200 subjects provided by 6 global collaborators. Deeply sampled blood TCRbeta repertoires from subjects exposed to, actively infected with, or recovered from COVID-19 were included in the dataset. Where available, HLA class I and class II types were obtained from metadata supplied by the sample provider rather than from assay-based typing. The repertoires were released in a freely available public database intended as a resource for research on the immune response to SARS-CoV-2.

What the research found in general, with its limitations: The quantity of clinical and demographic metadata differed by source and by participant and was supplied without curation.

TCRbeta CDR3 regions were amplified from genomic DNA using the immunoSEQ Assay, a bias-controlled multiplex PCR. Under the source paper's analysis protocol: Within the assay, amplification of reference gene primers was used to estimate how many nucleated cells each sample contained. To quantify the absolute abundance of each unique TCRbeta CDR3 rearrangement, sequence reads were collapsed and filtered. For each sample, productive Simpson clonality was calculated by taking the square root of Simpson's diversity index across productive rearrangements. Held by TCRdb, this immuneACCESS table contains in-frame sequences only and omits some clones. Under half of the omission traces to an unresolved V gene where checked; the cause of the rest is unknown. The V and J calls and clone size are taken from that table; D and trimming were inferred from the DNA. For this sample there are 300,000 to 400,000 clones; around 86% appear just once. About 2.9% of the sample goes to the ten largest clones.

Each collaborating institution followed its own protocols to collect whole blood in K2EDTA tubes. For TCRbeta analysis, collaborators shipped samples in one of three forms: frozen whole blood, isolated PBMCs, or DNA extracted from either of those sample types. This receptor was taken from a human donor in a cohort sampled during active COVID-19. Specimen: peripheral blood. The V and J segments used are TRBV5-1 and TRBJ1-1; TRBD1 is a weak D gene call, 5 bases matching. Read as DNA, the sequence is TGCGCCAGCAGCTTGGGCAGGGTAAACACTGAAGCTTTCTTT. Its translation reads: CASSLGRVNTEAFF.